The clone carrying this TCR beta chain was recorded at least ten times. Its antigen is unknown. This sample is drawn from a study of human T cells and chemical hapten exposure. Study at large: Read at 6 days, the patch tests placed 0.01% DPC on the upper back. Alopecia areata, totalis or universalis affected patients who were mostly female. Study-wide results and limits: Expanded TCRs showed more large CDR3 clusters than pre-sensitization or healthy control sets.

In the original processing: A per-sample median of about 100,000 TCRs was observed, with counts ranging from roughly 23,224 to 750,000. MiXCR was run by TCRdb on the RACE reads, yielding one entry per CDR3 protein. These V and J calls derive from TCRdb rather than the authors' analysis. The table has around 110,000 distinct CDR3 sequences, about 12% seen once. The CDR3 is made up of 14 amino acids. Trimming shortened V by 0 bases and J by 3 bases, and 9 bases separated the two germline ends. Germline CDR1 SGHKS, CDR2 YYEKEE (reference sequence). Specified time point: patch test 1, 2 weeks after DPC sensitization. Treatment: therapeutic diphenylcyclopropenone sensitization with weekly scalp DPC.

This TCR was sampled from a woman aged 45-59 years with alopecia areata. Some clones in this sample may be carry-over from other donors' samples. Specimen: whole blood, collected in connection with sensitization to the hapten diphenylcyclopropenone (DPC). The chain has TRBV5-5 and TRBJ1-1; TRBD1 might be the D (5 bases). CDR3 coding DNA: TGTGCCAGCAGCTTGGTGGTGGGGGACACTGAAGCTTTCTTT. Its translation is CASSLVVGDTEAFF.